This TCR beta chain was recorded in a study of cytomegalovirus exposure and HLA in healthy donors. Trimming left V 3 bases short and J 4 bases short, with 18 bases between. This CDR3 is built from 16 residues. CDR1 and CDR2 from the germline V gene are KGHSH and LQKENI. With respect to this clone: Antigen: not known.

This table comes from immunoSEQ multiplex PCR, and its TCRdb copy is limited to in-frame clones, with some not included. Of around 55,000 clones listed, 90% were seen once; the top ten hold about 3.1%. Study results and limitations: According to a subsequent analysis, TCR clusters identified in the first cohort showed a tendency to co-occur across the roughly 110 validation repertoires. For most TCR sequences rarity was the rule, although some public TCRs occurred in many donors. Cytomegalovirus status, reportedly, was diagnosed with high specificity and sensitivity by the classifier.

The clonotype originates from a man in his late teens or twenties in good health and CMV-seronegative. This chain joins TRBV18 and TRBJ1-1; no clear D gene. Material: PBMCs. DNA for the CDR3: TGTGCCAGCTCACCCCCGTTCTCGGGTAGTTCCACTGAAGCTTTCTTT. Its protein is CASSPPFSGSSTEAFF.